This T cell receptor beta chain emerged from a study of regulatory dendritic cells for organ transplantation. Study overall: Regulatory dendritic cells were monocyte-derived, receiving vitamin D3 on days 0 and 4 and IL-10 on day 4.

Overall study findings and caveats: Memory CD8+ T cells were the most oligoclonal; naive cells were highly diverse. Memory CD8+ clonal expansion seemed more limited with regulatory than mature dendritic cells.

V was trimmed by 4 bases and J by 0 bases, leaving 10 bases between them. The CDR3 consists of 14 residues. Germline values: CDR1 LGHNA, CDR2 YSLEER. Libraries were prepared by immunoSEQ multiplex PCR; TCRdb keeps only in-frame clonotypes and omits some of them. Among some 13,000 clones listed, about 80% were seen once. On this clone itself: The target antigen is unknown.

CFSE-labeled sorted T cells met regulatory or mature dendritic cells for roughly 5 days. Naive CD45RA+ and memory CD45RO+ CD4+ or CD8+ T cells were FACS-sorted. J is TRBJ2-7 and V is TRBV4-3; D perhaps matches TRBD1 (5 bases). The receptor's source is a human donor in good health. Sequenced material: naive CD4+ T cells from blood cultured with regulatory dendritic cells. Subset in this sample: CD45RA+ naive T cells. Here the CDR3 DNA reads TGCGCCAGCAGCCGGACATTTAGCTCCTACGAGCAGTACTTC. Residues: CASSRTFSSYEQYF.